This T cell receptor (beta chain) was retrieved from a study of cytomegalovirus exposure and HLA in healthy donors. For the study at large: Roughly 80 million unique TCRs from HLA-typed donors made up an early data release. Broader study findings: HLA-A and HLA-B allele assignments for most subjects were reportedly predicted accurately using TCR beta sequences.

Both 60 Vbeta primers and 13 Jbeta primers went into the PCR. Profiled with immunoSEQ multiplex PCR; TCRdb holds only in-frame clones, not every one. The data contain roughly 100,000 clones, roughly 79% of them seen just once; the ten biggest clones take up around 6.1%. Concerning this clone itself: No antigen is known for it.

Per the germline V gene, CDR1 is SGHAT and CDR2 is FQNNGV. CDR3 size: 14 residues. The V and J ends lost 1 base and 3 bases respectively, with 9 bases between them. Healthy bone marrow donors made up the cohort. The sequenced sample consisted of PBMCs. V usage is TRBV11-2 and J usage is TRBJ2-5, with D unclear. This clonotype was sampled from a man in his 60s in good health and CMV-seropositive. Written as DNA, the CDR3 is TGTGCCAGCAGCTTAGGCTCTAGGAAAGAGACCCAGTACTTC. Amino acid sequence: CASSLGSRKETQYF. The full variable domain, in which reference TRBV11-2 and TRBJ2-5 provide the parts outside the CDR3, is EAGVAQSPRYKIIEKRQSVAFWCNPISGHATLYWYQQILGQGPKLLIQFQNNGVVDDSQLPKDRFSAERLKGVDSTLKIQPAKLEDSAVYLCASSLGSRKETQYFGPGTRLLVL.